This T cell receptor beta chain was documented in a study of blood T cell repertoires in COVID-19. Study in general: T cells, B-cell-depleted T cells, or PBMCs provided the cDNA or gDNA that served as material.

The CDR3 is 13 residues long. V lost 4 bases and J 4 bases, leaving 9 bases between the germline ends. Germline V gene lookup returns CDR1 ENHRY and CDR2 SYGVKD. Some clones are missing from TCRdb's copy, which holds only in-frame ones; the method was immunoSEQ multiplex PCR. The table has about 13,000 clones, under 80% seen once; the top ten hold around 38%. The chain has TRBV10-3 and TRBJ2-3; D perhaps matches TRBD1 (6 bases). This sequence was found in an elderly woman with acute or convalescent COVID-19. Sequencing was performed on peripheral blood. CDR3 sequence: CAISVTGSDTQYF. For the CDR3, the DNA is TGTGCCATCAGTGTAACAGGGTCAGATACGCAGTATTTT.